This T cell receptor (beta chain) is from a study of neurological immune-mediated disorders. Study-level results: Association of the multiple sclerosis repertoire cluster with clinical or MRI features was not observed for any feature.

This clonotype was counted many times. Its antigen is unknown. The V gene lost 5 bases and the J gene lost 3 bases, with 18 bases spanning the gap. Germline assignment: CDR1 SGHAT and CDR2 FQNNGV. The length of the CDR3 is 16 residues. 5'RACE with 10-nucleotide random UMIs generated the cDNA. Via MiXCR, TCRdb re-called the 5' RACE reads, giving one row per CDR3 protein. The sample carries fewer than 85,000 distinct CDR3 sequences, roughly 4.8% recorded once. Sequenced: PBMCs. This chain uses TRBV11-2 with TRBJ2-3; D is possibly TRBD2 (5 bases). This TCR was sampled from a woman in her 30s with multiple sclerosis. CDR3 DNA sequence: TGTGCCAGCAGCCCTGGCTCCACGGGGTTTACAGATACGCAGTATTTT. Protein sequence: CASSPGSTGFTDTQYF.